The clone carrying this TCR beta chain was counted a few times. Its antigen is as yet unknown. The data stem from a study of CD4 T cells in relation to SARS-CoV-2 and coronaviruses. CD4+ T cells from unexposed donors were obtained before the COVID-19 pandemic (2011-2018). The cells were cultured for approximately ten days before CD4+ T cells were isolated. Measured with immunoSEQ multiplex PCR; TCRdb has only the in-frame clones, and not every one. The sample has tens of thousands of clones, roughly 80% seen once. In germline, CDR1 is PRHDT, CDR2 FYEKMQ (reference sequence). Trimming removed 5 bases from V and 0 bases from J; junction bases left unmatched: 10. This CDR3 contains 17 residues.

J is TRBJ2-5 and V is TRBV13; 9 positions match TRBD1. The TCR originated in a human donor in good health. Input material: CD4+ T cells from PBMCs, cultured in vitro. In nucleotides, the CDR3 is TGTGCCAGCAGCGCACGGGGACAGGGCGTGTACCAAGAGACCCAGTACTTC. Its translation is CASSARGQGVYQETQYF.